The rows below give T cell receptor beta chains drawn from one sample of a study of T cell changes during pregnancy in multiple sclerosis. The data were produced by immunoSEQ multiplex PCR, yet TCRdb's version contains in-frame clones alone and is incomplete. The sample includes around 69,000 clones, about 90% of them seen just once. Here the sequenced sample was peripheral blood, taken in the second trimester of pregnancy. The receptors were sampled from a female donor in good health, enrolled as a control in a pregnancy study. Both conserved end residues are part of each CDR3. D genes are given only for firm matches. A clone size is listed for some rows: how often the clone was seen (once, few, many), or a class if it is expanded.

v_call	clone_size	d_call	j_call	cdr3_nt	cdr3_aa
TRBV6-1	-	TRBD2	TRBJ2-7	TGTGCCAGCATTCGGTCGGGAGGCACCTACGAGCAGTACTTC	CASIRSGGTYEQYF
TRBV11-2	-	-	TRBJ2-3	TGTGCCAGCAGCTTCCAGGGCACAGATACGCAGTATTTT	CASSFQGTDTQYF
TRBV29-1	once	-	TRBJ2-7	TGCAGCGTTCCTGGGCTTTACAAGCAGTACTTC	CSVPGLYKQYF
TRBV5-1	-	-	TRBJ1-1	TGCGCCAGCAGCTTGGAGGCCCTCCGGAGGAACACTGAAGCTTTCTTT	CASSLEALRRNTEAFF
TRBV5-1	-	TRBD1	TRBJ1-6	TGCGCCAGCAGCTCTACAGGGGGCTATAATTCACCCCTCCACTTT	CASSSTGGYNSPLHF
TRBV15	-	-	TRBJ1-4	TGTGCCACCAGCAGGGGAGAATTACAGGGAAGGGCTGAAAAACTGTTTTTT	CATSRGELQGRAEKLFF
TRBV5-1	few	-	TRBJ2-5	TGCGCCAGCAGCTTGATCGACAGGGCGGGAAAGACCCAGTACTTC	CASSLIDRAGKTQYF
TRBV2	-	TRBD2	TRBJ2-1	TGTGCCAGCAGTAGAGGACTAGCGGGCGTGGGTAGGTCCTACAATGAGCAGTTCTTC	CASSRGLAGVGRSYNEQFF
TRBV5-3	-	TRBD1	TRBJ2-7	TGTGCCAGAAGCCCCGGCCGGCGGGACAGGGGGCGCGTGGACGAGCAGTACTTC	CARSPGRRDRGRVDEQYF
TRBV5-1	-	-	TRBJ2-3	TGCGCCAGCAGCGCTGGACAAGACTTCACAGATACGCAGTATTTT	CASSAGQDFTDTQYF
TRBV29-1	-	-	TRBJ1-2	TGCAGCGTTGTGGGGGAACAGGGTTGGGGCTATGGCTACACCTTC	CSVVGEQGWGYGYTF
TRBV7-8	-	TRBD2	TRBJ2-7	TGTGCCAGCAGCCTTAACCCCCGGCGGGGGATGAGGGGAGAGCAGTACTTC	CASSLNPRRGMRGEQYF
TRBV13	-	TRBD2	TRBJ2-1	TGTGCCAGCAGATCCTTAGCGGGAGCTCACAATGAGCAGTTCTTC	CASRSLAGAHNEQFF
TRBV28	-	-	TRBJ1-2	TGTGCCAGCAGTTCCCAGACAAAAGCTAACTATGGCTACACCTTC	CASSSQTKANYGYTF
TRBV27	-	TRBD1	TRBJ1-2	TGTGCCAGCCGGAGACAGGGGGATAACTATGGCTACACCTTC	CASRRQGDNYGYTF
TRBV6-6	-	TRBD1	TRBJ2-1	TGTGCCAGCAGTTACTCGGGCAGGGGGCGCGGTGAGCAGTTCTTC	CASSYSGRGRGEQFF
TRBV28	-	-	TRBJ1-2	TGTGCCAGCGAGCTTTCAGGGTCGGGTGGCTACACCTTC	CASELSGSGGYTF
TRBV6-6	-	-	TRBJ1-3	TGTGCCAGCAGTTACCCTCGTGGACAGACCGGGAACACCATATATTTT	CASSYPRGQTGNTIYF
TRBV5-1	-	TRBD1	TRBJ1-1	TGCGCCAGCAGCTCTGGACAGGGTGGCACTGAAGCTTTCTTT	CASSSGQGGTEAFF
TRBV19	-	-	TRBJ1-2	TGTGCCAGTAGTATAGGGGGGACACCTAACTATGGCTACACCTTC	CASSIGGTPNYGYTF
TRBV19	-	-	TRBJ2-2	TGTGCCAGTAGTAGTCCCGGGAACGCCAACACCGGGGAGCTGTTTTTT	CASSSPGNANTGELFF
TRBV18	-	TRBD2	TRBJ2-7	TGTGCCAGCTCTCAGCGGGGCCCCTACGAGCAGTACTTC	CASSQRGPYEQYF
TRBV5-4	-	TRBD2	TRBJ2-3	TGTGCCAGCAGCTCATGGACTAGCGGGGCCCGTACGGGTACGCAGTATTTT	CASSSWTSGARTGTQYF
TRBV4-1	-	-	TRBJ2-1	TGCGCCAGCAGCCTCACAAATGAGCAGTTCTTC	CASSLTNEQFF
TRBV30	-	-	TRBJ1-2	TGTGCCTGGAGGGCCTCTAACTATGGCTACACCTTC	CAWRASNYGYTF
TRBV27	-	-	TRBJ2-1	TGTGCCAGCAGTTTAACCCTAGGTAATGAGCAGTTCTTC	CASSLTLGNEQFF
TRBV11-2	-	TRBD1	TRBJ1-1	TGTGCCAGCAGCGTCAGACAGGGGGGAAAAGCTTTCTTT	CASSVRQGGKAFF
TRBV5-6	-	TRBD1	TRBJ1-1	TGTGCCAGCAGCGACGACAGGGTAAACACTGAAGCTTTCTTT	CASSDDRVNTEAFF
TRBV9	-	-	TRBJ1-1	TGTGCCAGCAGCGTAGTGCTGGGCAGTGAAGCTTTCTTT	CASSVVLGSEAFF
TRBV6-4	-	-	TRBJ1-6	TGTGCCAGCAGTGAAGAGGTTACGAATTCACCCCTCCACTTT	CASSEEVTNSPLHF
TRBV5-1	-	-	TRBJ2-1	TGCGCCAGCAGCCAGTTAACGGGAACTGGGCATGAGCAGTTCTTC	CASSQLTGTGHEQFF
TRBV5-4	-	-	TRBJ1-2	TGTGCCAGCAGCTTGGGACAGGCAAGGTCGGGCTACACCTTC	CASSLGQARSGYTF
TRBV7-9	few	-	TRBJ1-1	TGTGCCAGCAGCTTCGGGGGGGCTGAAGCTTTCTTT	CASSFGGAEAFF
TRBV5-4	-	-	TRBJ2-1	TGTGCCAGCAGCTTGGAAAGCTGGGGTAGCGATGAGCAGTTCTTC	CASSLESWGSDEQFF
TRBV7-9	-	TRBD1	TRBJ2-5	TGTGCCAGTAAAGACAGGGGAGAGACCCAGTACTTC	CASKDRGETQYF
TRBV19	-	TRBD1	TRBJ2-7	TGTGCCAGTAGGGAACAGGGGGCCTACGAGCAGTACTTC	CASREQGAYEQYF
TRBV4-2	-	TRBD2	TRBJ2-3	TGTGCCAGCAGCCAAGGAGTCGGTAGCGGGAGGATGGATACGCAGTATTTT	CASSQGVGSGRMDTQYF
TRBV7-7	-	TRBD1	TRBJ2-5	TGTGCTAGCAGCCTTGGGACAGGGGCTCGCGAGACCCAGTACTTC	CASSLGTGARETQYF
TRBV2	-	-	TRBJ2-2	TGTGCCAGCCTAGGAATCACGGAGCTGTTTTTT	CASLGITELFF
TRBV5-4	-	TRBD1	TRBJ2-3	TGTGCCAGCAGCTTAGGACAGGGGGCAGATACGCAGTATTTT	CASSLGQGADTQYF
TRBV5-4	-	-	TRBJ1-1	TGTGCCAGCAGCCCAATGACAGTTACCACCCTGAACACTGAAGCTTTCTTT	CASSPMTVTTLNTEAFF
TRBV9	-	-	TRBJ2-5	TGTGCCAGCAGCGTAGTCAGCGGAAAAGAGACCCAGTACTTC	CASSVVSGKETQYF
TRBV5-1	once	TRBD1	TRBJ1-4	TGCGCCAGCAGCTCGGGGACAGGGCCCTGGGATGAAAAACTGTTTTTT	CASSSGTGPWDEKLFF
TRBV9	-	-	TRBJ1-5	TGTGCCAGCAGCGCCCGAGGGGGGGCTCAGCCCCAGCATTTT	CASSARGGAQPQHF
TRBV6-1	-	TRBD1	TRBJ1-5	TGTGCCAGCAAAAGACAGGGGTTTAACAATCAGCCCCAGCATTTT	CASKRQGFNNQPQHF
TRBV27	-	-	TRBJ1-1	TGTGCCAGCAGTCAGGACAGGAACACTGAAGCTTTCTTT	CASSQDRNTEAFF
TRBV9	-	-	TRBJ2-1	TGTGCCAGCAGCGTAGTTGACCAGGGCAATGAGCAGTTCTTC	CASSVVDQGNEQFF
TRBV7-9	once	-	TRBJ1-1	TGTGCCAGCAGCTTAGCGACAGGAATGAACACTGAAGCTTTCTTT	CASSLATGMNTEAFF
TRBV14	-	-	TRBJ2-1	TGTGCCAGCAGCCCCTGGGACACTAACAATGAGCAGTTCTTC	CASSPWDTNNEQFF
TRBV28	-	-	TRBJ1-4	TGTGCCTGCTCGGGCGGAGGGAATGAAAAACTGTTTTTT	CACSGGGNEKLFF
TRBV27	-	-	TRBJ2-5	TGTGCCAGCATGGAGGAAGAGACCCAGTACTTC	CASMEEETQYF
TRBV9	-	-	TRBJ2-5	TGTGCCAGCAGCGTAGATCCCGGACAGAGCAAAGAGACCCAGTACTTC	CASSVDPGQSKETQYF
TRBV6-1	-	-	TRBJ2-5	TGTGCCAGCAGTCAGATTCCAGGGGACAAGGGGACCCAGTACTTC	CASSQIPGDKGTQYF
TRBV11-3	-	TRBD2	TRBJ2-1	TGTGCCAGCAGCTTAGGGCGGGAGGTTGGGGAGCAGTTCTTC	CASSLGREVGEQFF
TRBV20-1	-	-	TRBJ2-2	TGCAGTGCTAGGTCGGCCGGGGAGCTGTTTTTT	CSARSAGELFF